This T cell receptor (beta chain) was observed in a study of brain T cells in children with intractable seizures. The protocol was immunoSEQ multiplex PCR, while the TCRdb copy is restricted to in-frame clones and leaves out a portion. This table has about 340,000 clones, over 90% appearing once. Time point: blood from clinic visit 5 months post-surgery; TSC patient then seizure free. The germline V gene encodes CDR1 LNHDA and CDR2 SQIVND (reference sequence). The CDR3 is 13 amino acids. J lost 4 bases, V lost 6 bases, and 3 bases had no gene match. The TCR was taken from a boy under two years old with tuberous sclerosis and intractable seizures. The starting material was peripheral blood, obtained less than 6 months after surgery. The gene calls are TRBV19 and TRBJ2-1; 7 bases map to TRBD1. CDR3 sequence (DNA): TGTGCCAGTAGCCCGGACAGGTACAATGAGCAGTTCTTC. This sequence encodes CASSPDRYNEQFF.